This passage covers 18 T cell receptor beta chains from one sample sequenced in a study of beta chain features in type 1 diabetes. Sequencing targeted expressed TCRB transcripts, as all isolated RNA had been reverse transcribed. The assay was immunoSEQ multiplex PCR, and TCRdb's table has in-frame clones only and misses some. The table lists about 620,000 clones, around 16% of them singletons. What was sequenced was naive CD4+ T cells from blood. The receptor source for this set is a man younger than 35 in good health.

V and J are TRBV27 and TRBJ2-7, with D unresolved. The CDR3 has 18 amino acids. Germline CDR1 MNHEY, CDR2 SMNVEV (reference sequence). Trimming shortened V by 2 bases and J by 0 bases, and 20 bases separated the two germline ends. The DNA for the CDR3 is TGTGCCAGCAGTTTAAGTCGCCGTCGGGCGGTGCTCTCCTACGAGCAGTACTTC. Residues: CASSLSRRRAVLSYEQYF.

The DNA of the CDR3 is TGTGCCAGCAGCTATTCCAGGGGGCCCTACGAGCAGTACTTC. This encodes CASSYSRGPYEQYF. The chain employs TRBV7-2 and TRBJ2-7; 8 nucleotides line up with TRBD1. From germline, CDR1 is SGHTA and CDR2 FQGNSA. The CDR3 contains 14 residues. After removal of 4 bases from V and 2 bases from J, the junction contained 4 bases not matched to a gene.

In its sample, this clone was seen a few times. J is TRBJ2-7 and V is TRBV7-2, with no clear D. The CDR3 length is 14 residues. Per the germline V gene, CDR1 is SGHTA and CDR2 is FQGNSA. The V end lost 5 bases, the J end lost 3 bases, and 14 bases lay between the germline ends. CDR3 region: CASSVTDSFYEQYF. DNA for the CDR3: TGTGCCAGCAGCGTGACCGATTCCTTCTACGAGCAGTACTTC.

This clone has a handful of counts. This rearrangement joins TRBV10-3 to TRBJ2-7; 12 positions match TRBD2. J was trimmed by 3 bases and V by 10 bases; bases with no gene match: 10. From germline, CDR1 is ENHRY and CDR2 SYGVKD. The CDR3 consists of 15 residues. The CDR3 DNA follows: TGTGCCACTATGACTAGCGGGGGTGCCGACTACGAGCAGTACTTC. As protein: CATMTSGGADYEQYF.

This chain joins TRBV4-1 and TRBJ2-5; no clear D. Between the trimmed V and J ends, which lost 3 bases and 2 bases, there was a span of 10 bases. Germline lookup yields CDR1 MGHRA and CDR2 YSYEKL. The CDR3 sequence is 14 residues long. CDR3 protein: CASSHPAQQETQYF. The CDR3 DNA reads TGCGCCAGCAGCCATCCAGCGCAGCAAGAGACCCAGTACTTC.

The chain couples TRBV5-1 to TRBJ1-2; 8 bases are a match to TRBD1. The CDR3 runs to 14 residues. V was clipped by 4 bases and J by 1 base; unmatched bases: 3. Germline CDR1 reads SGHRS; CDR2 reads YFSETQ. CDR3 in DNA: TGCGCCAGCAGCCCGGGACAGGTTAACTATGGCTACACCTTC. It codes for CASSPGQVNYGYTF.

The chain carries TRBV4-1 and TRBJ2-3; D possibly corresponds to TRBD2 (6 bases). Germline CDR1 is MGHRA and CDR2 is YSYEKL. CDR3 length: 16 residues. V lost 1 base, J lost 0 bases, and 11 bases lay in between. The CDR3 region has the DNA TGCGCCAGCAGCCAAGGCGGCGGGACTAGCACAGATACGCAGTATTTT. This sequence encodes CASSQGGGTSTDTQYF.

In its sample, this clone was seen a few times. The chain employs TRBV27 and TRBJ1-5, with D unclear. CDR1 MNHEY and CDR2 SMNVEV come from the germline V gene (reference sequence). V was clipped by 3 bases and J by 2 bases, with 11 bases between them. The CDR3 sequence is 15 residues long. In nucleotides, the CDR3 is TGTGCCAGCAGTTTCGGCGGGCTCGGCAATCAGCCCCAGCATTTT. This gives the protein CASSFGGLGNQPQHF.

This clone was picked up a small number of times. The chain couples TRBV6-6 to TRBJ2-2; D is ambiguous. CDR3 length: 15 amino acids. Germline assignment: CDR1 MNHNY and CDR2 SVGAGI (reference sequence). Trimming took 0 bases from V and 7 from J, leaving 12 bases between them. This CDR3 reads CASSYSRSPGGELFF. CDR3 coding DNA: TGTGCCAGCAGTTACTCACGATCACCCGGCGGGGAGCTGTTTTTT.

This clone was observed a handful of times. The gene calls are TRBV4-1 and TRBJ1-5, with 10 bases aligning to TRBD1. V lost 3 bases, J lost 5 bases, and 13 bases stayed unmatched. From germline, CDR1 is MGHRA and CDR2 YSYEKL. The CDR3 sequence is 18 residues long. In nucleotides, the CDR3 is TGCGCCAGCAGCCACCCCAGGGCGACAGGGGGCTCCGATCAGCCCCAGCATTTT. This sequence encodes CASSHPRATGGSDQPQHF.

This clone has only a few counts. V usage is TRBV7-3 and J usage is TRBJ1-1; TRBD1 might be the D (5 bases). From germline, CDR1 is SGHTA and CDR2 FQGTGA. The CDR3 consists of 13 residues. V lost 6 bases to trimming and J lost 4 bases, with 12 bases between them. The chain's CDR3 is CASSSAGITEAFF. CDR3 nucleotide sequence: TGTGCCAGCAGTTCCGCAGGGATCACTGAAGCTTTCTTT.

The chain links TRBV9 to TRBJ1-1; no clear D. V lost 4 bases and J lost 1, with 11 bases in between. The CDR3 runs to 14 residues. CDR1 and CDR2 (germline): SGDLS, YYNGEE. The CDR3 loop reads CASSPGNKNTEAFF. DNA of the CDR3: TGTGCCAGCAGCCCCGGAAACAAGAACACTGAAGCTTTCTTT.

The CDR3 nucleotides read TGCGCCAGCAGCGACGGGACAGGGTCCTCCTACAATGAGCAGTTCTTC. Amino acids: CASSDGTGSSYNEQFF. The chain is built from TRBV5-1 and TRBJ2-1; 9 nucleotides align to TRBD1. The CDR3 extends over 16 amino acids. CDR1 and CDR2 from the germline V gene are SGHRS and YFSETQ. The J segment lost 0 bases and the V segment lost 4 bases, leaving 5 bases of the junction unmatched.

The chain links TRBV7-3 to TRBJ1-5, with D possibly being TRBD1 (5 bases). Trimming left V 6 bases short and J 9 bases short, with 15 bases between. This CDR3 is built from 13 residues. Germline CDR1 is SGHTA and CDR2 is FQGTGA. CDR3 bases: TGTGCCAGCAGTTTGGGCGAGGGGTGGCCCCAGCATTTT. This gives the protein CASSLGEGWPQHF. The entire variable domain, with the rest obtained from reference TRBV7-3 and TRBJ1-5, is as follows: GAGVSQTPSNKVTEKGKYVELRCDPISGHTALYWYRQSLGQGPEFLIYFQGTGAADDSGLPNDRFFAVRPEGSVSTLKIQRTERGDSAVYLCASSLGEGWPQHFGDGTRLSIL.

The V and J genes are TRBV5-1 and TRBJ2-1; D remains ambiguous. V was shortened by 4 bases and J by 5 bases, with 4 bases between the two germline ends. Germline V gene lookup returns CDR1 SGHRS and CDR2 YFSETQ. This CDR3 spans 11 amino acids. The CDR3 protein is CASSKDNEQFF. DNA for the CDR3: TGCGCCAGCAGCAAGGACAATGAGCAGTTCTTC.

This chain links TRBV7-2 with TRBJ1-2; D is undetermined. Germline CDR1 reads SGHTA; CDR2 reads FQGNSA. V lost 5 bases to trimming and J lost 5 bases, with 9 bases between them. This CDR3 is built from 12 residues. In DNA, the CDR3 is TGTGCCAGCAGCACCAACGGGTATGGCTACACCTTC. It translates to CASSTNGYGYTF.

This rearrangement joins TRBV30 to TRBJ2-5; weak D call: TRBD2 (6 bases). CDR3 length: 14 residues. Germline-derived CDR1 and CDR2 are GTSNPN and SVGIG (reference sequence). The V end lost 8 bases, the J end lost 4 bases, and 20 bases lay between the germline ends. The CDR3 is CALVAGWGAETQYF. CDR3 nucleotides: TGTGCCCTGGTCGCGGGGTGGGGTGCAGAGACCCAGTACTTC.

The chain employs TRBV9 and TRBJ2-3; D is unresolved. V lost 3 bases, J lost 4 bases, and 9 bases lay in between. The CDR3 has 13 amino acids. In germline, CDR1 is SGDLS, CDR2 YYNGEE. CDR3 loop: CASSGLVADTQYF. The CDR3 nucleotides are TGTGCCAGCAGCGGCCTAGTAGCAGATACGCAGTATTTT.